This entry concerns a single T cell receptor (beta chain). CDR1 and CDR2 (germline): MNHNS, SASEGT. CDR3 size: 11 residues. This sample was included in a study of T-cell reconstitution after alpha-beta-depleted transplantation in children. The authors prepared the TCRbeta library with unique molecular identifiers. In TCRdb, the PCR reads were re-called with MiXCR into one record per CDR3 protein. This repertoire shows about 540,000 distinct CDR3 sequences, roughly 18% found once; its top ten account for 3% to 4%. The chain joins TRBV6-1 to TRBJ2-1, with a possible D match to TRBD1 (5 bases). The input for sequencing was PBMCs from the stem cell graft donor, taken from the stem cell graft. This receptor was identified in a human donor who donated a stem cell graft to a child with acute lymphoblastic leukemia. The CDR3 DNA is TGTGCAAGGGGCTCCTACAATGAGCAGTTCTTC. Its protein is CARGSYNEQFF.